This passage covers 9 T cell receptor beta chains from one sample sequenced in a study of response to subunit inactivated influenza vaccine. TCRdb re-derived calls from the RT-PCR reads in MiXCR, one entry per CDR3 protein. The data contain 590,000 or so distinct CDR3 sequences, 14% of them singletons. Sequenced material: PBMCs from blood, taken 14 to 15 days before vaccination. The receptor source for this set is a man between 50 and 59 years old who received an inactivated influenza vaccine.

In its sample, this clonotype was seen a few times. The V and J genes are TRBV4-1 and TRBJ2-7; D is unresolved. Trimming pared 3 bases from V and 5 bases from J, leaving 11 bases between. The CDR3 consists of 13 residues. The V gene's germline CDR1 is MGHRA and CDR2 YSYEKL. The CDR3: CASSHNRFHEQYF. The CDR3 coding sequence is TGCGCCAGCAGCCATAACAGATTCCACGAGCAGTACTTC.

The chain couples TRBV20-1 to TRBJ2-7; 9 bases agree with TRBD1. CDR1 is DFQATT and CDR2 is SNEGSKA in the germline V gene (reference sequence). The CDR3 spans 11 residues. Trimming at V came to 3 bases and at J to 11 bases, leaving 5 bases not matched to a gene. This CDR3 reads CSARKDRGEYF. The DNA of the CDR3 is TGCAGTGCTAGGAAGGACAGGGGAGAGTACTTC.

In this sample, this clonotype turned up many times. The gene calls are TRBV11-2 and TRBJ2-1; TRBD2 agrees at 9 bases. V trimming: 3 bases; J trimming: 7 bases; junction bases outside the gene matches: 13. This CDR3 contains 17 residues. Germline V gene data show CDR1 as SGHAT and CDR2 as FQNNGV. CDR3 residues: CASSFTNSGRVKNEQFF. CDR3 DNA: TGTGCCAGCAGCTTTACCAATAGCGGGAGAGTCAAGAATGAGCAGTTCTTC.

V is TRBV3-1 and J is TRBJ2-7, with D perhaps matching TRBD1 (6 bases). Germline CDR1 is LGHDT and CDR2 is YNNKEL (reference sequence). The CDR3 extends over 15 amino acids. V lost 1 base, J lost 3 bases, and 13 bases lay in between. CDR3 coding DNA: TGTGCCAGCAGCCAAGTGACAGGCCGAATCTACGAGCAGTACTTC. This sequence encodes CASSQVTGRIYEQYF.

The J gene is TRBJ2-7, the V gene TRBV27, with D unclear. Germline V gene data show CDR1 as MNHEY and CDR2 as SMNVEV (reference sequence). There are 14 residues in the CDR3. V was pared by 7 bases and J by 0 bases, with 13 bases between. The CDR3 DNA reads TGTGCCAGCAAAACTAATTTTCTCTCCTACGAGCAGTACTTC. This encodes CASKTNFLSYEQYF.

The sample holds a few counts of this clonotype. The gene calls are TRBV3-1 and TRBJ2-1; 10 nucleotides line up with TRBD2. V gave up 5 bases and J gave up 8 bases; unmatched junction bases: 9. The CDR3 is 15 amino acids. Germline CDR1 reads LGHDT; CDR2 reads YNNKEL (reference sequence). In nucleotides, the CDR3 is TGTGCCAGCAGCTCGACTAGCGGGCCCAAGGATGAGCAGTTCTTC. Its protein product is CASSSTSGPKDEQFF.

The gene calls are TRBV6-5 and TRBJ2-3, with D unclear. The CDR3 covers 16 residues. The V gene lost 0 bases and the J gene lost 0 bases, with 10 bases spanning the gap. The germline gives CDR1 MNHEY, CDR2 SVGAGI. In DNA, the CDR3 is TGTGCCAGCAGTTACTCTCGTGGGGTCAGCACAGATACGCAGTATTTT. Translation gives CASSYSRGVSTDTQYF.

This clonotype has ten or more counts. This chain joins TRBV20-1 and TRBJ2-7, with a possible D match to TRBD1 (5 bases). Germline assignment: CDR1 DFQATT and CDR2 SNEGSKA (reference sequence). This CDR3 has 13 residues. The V end lost 3 bases, the J end lost 6 bases, and 15 bases lay between the germline ends. In DNA form, the CDR3 reads TGCAGTGCTAGTTCTCAGGGTGGTGGCGAGCAGTACTTC. Amino acids: CSASSQGGGEQYF.

At least ten counts were recorded for this clonotype. This sequence joins TRBV6-2 or TRBV6-3 and TRBJ2-1; TRBD2 aligns across 8 bases. V gave up 1 base and J gave up 7 bases; unmatched junction bases: 6. The CDR3 extends over 15 amino acids. CDR1 is MNHEY and CDR2 is SVGEGT in the germline V gene. The CDR3 here is CASSYFAGGVNEQFF. The CDR3 DNA sequence: TGTGCCAGCAGTTACTTTGCGGGAGGTGTAAATGAGCAGTTCTTC.